The 19 T cell receptor beta chains in this list originate from one sample, sequenced in a study of shared clonotypes between healthy human individuals (dated by TCRdb to about 2020). Libraries were made using the immunoSEQ multiplex PCR assay. Entries here come from immuneACCESS through TCRdb and include only in-frame sequences with V and J called. Some clones fail to appear in such tables; in the studies checked, an unresolved V gene covers under half of the shortfall, and the cause of the remainder is unknown. Counted in this sample were millions of clones; roughly 94% of them appeared once. More than 0.1% of the sample is held by the ten biggest clonotypes. The sequenced sample was naive CD4+ T cells sorted from blood. In the paper's terms, the cell subset or site label means: CD45RA+ positively selected. The source of these receptors is a man between 18 and 35 years old in good health.

DNA of the CDR3: TGCGCCAGCAGCTTCATATCGGGGGGGCGGAGCACAGATACGCAGTATTTT. It translates to CASSFISGGRSTDTQYF. The genes are TRBV5-1 and TRBJ2-3; TRBD2 aligns across 8 bases. The ends lost 2 bases at V and 0 bases at J; junction bases unmatched: 8. CDR1 SGHRS and CDR2 YFSETQ come from the germline V gene. The CDR3 sequence is 17 residues long.

The gene calls are TRBV10-3 and TRBJ2-7; D remains ambiguous. This CDR3 spans 13 amino acids. CDR1 is ENHRY and CDR2 is SYGVKD in the germline V gene. V gave up 8 bases and J gave up 3 bases, with 14 bases separating them. The CDR3 sequence: CAILISGSYEQYF. The CDR3 nucleotides read TGTGCCATCTTAATTTCGGGCAGCTACGAGCAGTACTTC.

The CDR3 here is CAISPSSDSNQPQHF. For the CDR3, the DNA is TGTGCCATCAGCCCAAGTAGTGATAGCAATCAGCCCCAGCATTTT. The J gene is TRBJ1-5, the V gene TRBV10-3; no clear D. The CDR3 loop spans 15 amino acids. The germline V gene encodes CDR1 ENHRY and CDR2 SYGVKD. V shed 6 bases and J shed 0 bases, with 12 bases lying between them.

The chain couples TRBV10-3 to TRBJ1-4; 9 nucleotides align to TRBD1. The CDR3 runs to 14 residues. Germline CDR1 is ENHRY and CDR2 is SYGVKD. Trimming removed 8 bases from V and 7 bases from J; junction bases left unmatched: 8. The CDR3 spells CAIRPGQGSEKLFF. The CDR3 DNA sequence: TGTGCCATCCGGCCGGGACAGGGATCTGAAAAACTGTTTTTT.

Details on this clone: Within the sample, other DNA sequences also encode this same CDR3. V and J are TRBV9 and TRBJ2-5, with 8 bases matching TRBD2. This CDR3 has 14 amino acids. Germline CDR1 and CDR2: SGDLS and YYNGEE. Trimming cost V 2 bases and J 1 base; bases outside gene matches: 1. CDR3 amino acids: CASSVTSGQETQYF. Written as DNA, the CDR3 is TGTGCCAGCAGCGTTACTAGCGGCCAAGAGACCCAGTACTTC.

The CDR3 protein is CAIVQGNYGYTF. The CDR3 DNA reads TGCGCCATCGTACAGGGTAACTATGGCTACACCTTC. The gene calls are TRBV5-1 and TRBJ1-2, with D tentatively TRBD1 (6 bases). Trimming took off 9 bases at V and 1 base at J, with 10 bases between the two ends. CDR3 length equals 12 residues. The germline gives CDR1 SGHRS, CDR2 YFSETQ.

The J gene is TRBJ2-3, the V gene TRBV9, with a weak D call TRBD2 (5 bases). Germline CDR1 is SGDLS and CDR2 is YYNGEE. V was shortened by 0 bases and J by 0 bases, with 17 bases between the two germline ends. The CDR3 is made up of 18 amino acids. The CDR3 DNA reads TGTGCCAGCAGCGTAGGGTATCTCGCTAGCTATAGCACAGATACGCAGTATTTT. It is translated as CASSVGYLASYSTDTQYF. The variable domain in full, with the rest retrieved from reference TRBV9 and TRBJ2-3, is DSGVTQTPKHLITATGQRVTLRCSPRSGDLSVYWYQQSLDQGLQFLIQYYNGEERAKGNILERFSAQQFPDLHSELNLSSLELGDSALYFCASSVGYLASYSTDTQYFGPGTRLTVL.

This chain uses TRBV6-6 with TRBJ1-2; D is undetermined. The germline V gene has CDR1 MNHNY and CDR2 SVGAGI (reference sequence). This CDR3 spans 13 amino acids. Trimming cost V 5 bases and J 8 bases, with 15 bases left between them. The CDR3 protein is CASSQREREGYTF. CDR3 sequence (DNA): TGTGCCAGCAGTCAACGGGAACGCGAGGGCTACACCTTC.

This clone was seen only once. The chain couples TRBV11-3 to TRBJ2-2, with a tentative D call TRBD1 (5 bases). The V end lost 5 bases, the J end lost 11 bases, and 15 bases lay between the germline ends. This CDR3 comprises 13 residues. CDR1 is SGHNT, CDR2 YENEEA, per germline. The DNA of the CDR3 is TGTGCCAGCAGCAGCCCTCAGGGAAAAGAGCTGTTTTTT. Translated, it gives CASSSPQGKELFF.

The genes are TRBV6-1 and TRBJ1-6, with D maybe TRBD1 (5 bases). Germline lookup yields CDR1 MNHNS and CDR2 SASEGT. CDR3 length: 14 amino acids. V was pared by 8 bases and J by 5 bases, with 13 bases between. CDR3 DNA sequence: TGTGCCAGCGGTTTGGCCAGGGATAATTCACCCCTCCACTTT. Amino acids: CASGLARDNSPLHF.

The V and J genes are TRBV11-2 and TRBJ2-7; D ambiguous. The V and J ends lost 0 bases and 6 bases respectively, with 9 bases between them. This CDR3 spans 13 amino acids. CDR1 and CDR2 (germline): SGHAT, FQNNGV. Written as DNA, the CDR3 is TGTGCCAGCAGCTTAGATCTTATTGGCGAGCAGTACTTC. This gives the protein CASSLDLIGEQYF.

This clone was counted once. CDR3 sequence: CASSPLLAIEQFF. CDR3 coding DNA: TGTGCCAGCTCACCATTACTAGCGATTGAGCAGTTCTTC. The J gene is TRBJ2-1, the V gene TRBV18; 7 positions match TRBD2. CDR3 length: 13 amino acids. The J segment lost 9 bases and the V segment lost 2 bases, leaving 4 bases of the junction unmatched. Germline CDR1 reads KGHSH; CDR2 reads LQKENI.

The chain employs TRBV11-2 and TRBJ1-3, with TRBD1 matching over 7 bases. Germline V gene sequence: CDR1 SGHAT, CDR2 FQNNGV. V dropped 3 bases and J dropped 1; count of bases not matched to a gene: 3. The CDR3 extends over 15 amino acids. The CDR3 is CASSFDRASGNTIYF. The DNA for the CDR3 is TGTGCCAGCAGCTTCGACAGGGCGTCTGGAAACACCATATATTTT. The full variable domain, with the rest looked up from reference TRBV11-2 and TRBJ1-3, is EAGVAQSPRYKIIEKRQSVAFWCNPISGHATLYWYQQILGQGPKLLIQFQNNGVVDDSQLPKDRFSAERLKGVDSTLKIQPAKLEDSAVYLCASSFDRASGNTIYFGEGSWLTVV.

DNA of the CDR3: TGTGCCATCAGCCTGACAGCCGAGGGCTACACCTTC. It codes for CAISLTAEGYTF. The V gene is TRBV10-3, the J gene TRBJ1-2; D possibly corresponds to TRBD1 (5 bases). This CDR3 is 12 amino acids long. Germline V gene lookup returns CDR1 ENHRY and CDR2 SYGVKD. V was cut by 6 bases and J by 8 bases, with 13 bases left in between.

J is TRBJ2-2 and V is TRBV19; D ambiguous. The CDR3 totals 16 residues. Trimming removed 6 bases from V and 4 bases from J, with 18 bases in between. Germline V CDR1 and CDR2: LNHDA, SQIVND (reference sequence). CDR3 in amino acids: CASSNSPLPVTGELFF. In nucleotides, the CDR3 is TGTGCCAGTAGCAATAGTCCCCTACCCGTCACCGGGGAGCTGTTTTTT.

The V and J genes are TRBV5-1 and TRBJ2-1; 12 positions agree with TRBD2. V gave up 4 bases and J gave up 7 bases; unmatched junction bases: 12. CDR3 size: 17 residues. The germline CDR1 and CDR2 sequences are SGHRS and YFSETQ. The CDR3 spells CASSGGTRLAGVNEQFF. The CDR3 DNA follows: TGCGCCAGCAGCGGTGGGACCCGACTAGCGGGAGTTAATGAGCAGTTCTTC.

The V gene is TRBV18, the J gene TRBJ2-3, with D hard to call. This CDR3 has 14 amino acids. The germline V gene has CDR1 KGHSH and CDR2 LQKENI. V was cut by 3 bases and J by 4 bases, with 11 bases left in between. CDR3 bases: TGTGCCAGCTCACCCCTCTCGAGCTCAGATACGCAGTATTTT. Translated: CASSPLSSSDTQYF.

The chain joins TRBV5-1 to TRBJ1-2; D might be TRBD1 (5 bases). The V gene lost 5 bases and the J gene lost 8 bases, with 16 bases spanning the gap. Per germline, CDR1 SGHRS and CDR2 YFSETQ. The CDR3 is 13 amino acids. The DNA of the CDR3 is TGCGCCAGCAGTCAGACGGCCTCAGGGGGCTACACCTTC. This codes for CASSQTASGGYTF.

This clone was seen just once. J is TRBJ1-2 and V is TRBV2; D ambiguous. CDR3 length: 12 amino acids. V was clipped by 2 bases and J by 5 bases, with 6 bases between them. Germline lookup yields CDR1 SNHLY and CDR2 FYNNEI. For the CDR3, the DNA is TGTGCCAGCAGTGAATCAGAGTATGGCTACACCTTC. Translating it yields CASSESEYGYTF.